This T cell receptor beta chain comes out of a study of shared clonotypes between healthy human individuals. This CDR3 contains 14 residues. The germline V gene has CDR1 LNHDA and CDR2 SQIVND (reference sequence). Unmatched junction bases numbered 13, after V lost 7 bases and J lost 7 bases. Profiling relied on immunoSEQ multiplex PCR, and the TCRdb table lists in-frame clones only, not all of them. The sample includes millions of clones, over 85% of them seen just once. Sequences were obtained from naive CD4+ T cells sorted from blood. The subset was: CD45RA+ positively selected. The receptor was isolated from a man aged 18 to 30 in good health. The chain employs TRBV19 and TRBJ2-7; TRBD2 matches 7 bases. For the CDR3, the DNA is TGTGCCAGTACCATGGGAGGGAACGGCGCTGAGCAGTACTTC. This gives the protein CASTMGGNGAEQYF.